These 20 T cell receptor beta chains were all obtained from the same sample, sequenced in a study of shared clonotypes between healthy human individuals. Generated by immunoSEQ multiplex PCR, the TCRdb table keeps only in-frame clones and is missing some. Here the sample spans 2,100,000 or so clones, about 94% being singletons. Source material: naive CD4+ T cells sorted from blood. Subset indicated: CD45RA+ positively selected. These receptors were taken from a man aged 18-30 years in good health.

The V gene is TRBV4-2, the J gene TRBJ2-3; the match to TRBD2 covers 8 bases. V shed 2 bases, J shed 4 bases, and the junction held 5 bases outside the gene matches. Germline CDR1 LGHNA, CDR2 YNFKEQ. The CDR3 consists of 15 residues. The CDR3 protein is CASSQPGLGADTQYF. The CDR3, as DNA: TGTGCCAGCAGCCAACCGGGACTAGGGGCAGATACGCAGTATTTT.

Notes on this clone: The sample contains more than one DNA sequence encoding this CDR3. This chain connects TRBV29-1 to TRBJ2-3; D uncertain. This CDR3 has 13 residues. Trimming cost V 1 base and J 2 bases, with 7 bases left between them. CDR1 and CDR2 from the germline V gene are SQVTM and ANQGSEA. The CDR3 bases are TGCAGCGTTGAAGGCAGGCTCACAGATACGCAGTATTTT. Amino acids: CSVEGRLTDTQYF.

This rearrangement joins TRBV28 to TRBJ1-5; 8 bases fit TRBD1. Germline assignment: CDR1 MDHEN and CDR2 SYDVKM. The CDR3 is 13 amino acids. Trimming at V came to 8 bases and at J to 7 bases, leaving 7 bases not matched to a gene. The CDR3 protein is CASLGQGGQPQHF. The CDR3 DNA sequence: TGTGCCAGCCTCGGACAGGGAGGACAGCCCCAGCATTTT.

This chain uses TRBV28 with TRBJ1-5; 8 positions match TRBD1. J lost 7 bases, V lost 4 bases, and 18 bases had no gene match. The length of the CDR3 is 18 residues. CDR1 and CDR2 from the germline V gene are MDHEN and SYDVKM. The CDR3 DNA reads as TGTGCCAGCAGTTATTCTATTATAGGCAGGGGGCGCCGGCAGCCCCAGCATTTT. It specifies CASSYSIIGRGRRQPQHF.

On this clone: This CDR3 is also generated by other DNA sequences in the sample. The rearrangement uses TRBV5-1 and TRBJ1-3, with D hard to call. V was clipped by 3 bases and J by 0 bases, with 10 bases between them. Germline CDR1 SGHRS, CDR2 YFSETQ. The CDR3 runs 15 residues. CDR3 sequence reads: CASSWDGSSGNTIYF. CDR3 DNA sequence: TGCGCCAGCAGCTGGGATGGAAGCTCTGGAAACACCATATATTTT.

Concerning this clone: Other DNA sequences in the same sample also yield this CDR3. The chain carries TRBV5-1 and TRBJ2-7, with 8 bases matching TRBD1. The germline gives CDR1 SGHRS, CDR2 YFSETQ. The CDR3 totals 15 residues. Trimming took 2 bases from V and 1 from J; bases not matched to a gene: 5. This CDR3 reads CASSLGTGSSYEQYF. The CDR3 DNA reads TGCGCCAGCAGCTTAGGGACAGGTTCGTCCTACGAGCAGTACTTC.

Turning to this clone: Additional DNA sequences in this sample encode the identical CDR3. This chain connects TRBV9 to TRBJ1-3; no reliable D call. CDR1 is SGDLS, CDR2 YYNGEE, per germline. With 2 bases removed from V and 2 bases from J, the gap between germline ends came to 8 bases. This CDR3 has 14 amino acids. The CDR3 DNA reads TGTGCCAGCAGCGTTGGATCGACTGGAAACACCATATATTTT. Translated, it gives CASSVGSTGNTIYF.

The rearrangement joins TRBV4-1 to TRBJ1-1; D may be TRBD1 (5 bases). The CDR3 runs 16 residues. Trimming took 0 bases from V and 0 from J, leaving 11 bases between them. CDR1 MGHRA and CDR2 YSYEKL come from the germline V gene. The CDR3 here is CASSQEKGHLNTEAFF. The CDR3 DNA reads as TGCGCCAGCAGCCAAGAGAAAGGACACTTGAACACTGAAGCTTTCTTT.

The V call is TRBV5-4, the J call TRBJ2-2, with D uncertain. The CDR3 consists of 12 residues. The germline gives CDR1 SGHNT, CDR2 YYREEE (reference sequence). V was cut by 0 bases and J by 6 bases, with 3 bases left in between. As DNA, the CDR3 is TGTGCCAGCAGCTTGGATGCCGGGGAGCTGTTTTTT. Translation gives CASSLDAGELFF.

The chain employs TRBV2 and TRBJ2-1, with 7 nucleotides matching TRBD1. The CDR3 has 15 residues. V dropped 4 bases and J dropped 2; count of bases not matched to a gene: 5. Germline CDR1 is SNHLY and CDR2 is FYNNEI. This CDR3 reads CASSVEGAPYNEQFF. The DNA for the CDR3 is TGTGCCAGCAGTGTTGAGGGGGCCCCCTACAATGAGCAGTTCTTC.

The V gene is TRBV12-5, the J gene TRBJ1-1; no reliable D call. V was trimmed by 1 base and J by 0 bases, leaving 6 bases between them. Germline V gene sequence: CDR1 LGHNT, CDR2 FRNRAP. The CDR3 loop spans 14 amino acids. CDR3: CASGLDIVNTEAFF. The CDR3 DNA reads as TGTGCTAGTGGTTTGGACATAGTGAACACTGAAGCTTTCTTT.

This CDR3 is CASSPIEGERNIQYF. CDR3 nucleotides: TGTGCCAGCAGCCCCATTGAGGGGGAACGAAACATTCAGTACTTC. The chain couples TRBV7-9 to TRBJ2-4; D may be TRBD1 (6 bases). V was shortened by 5 bases and J by 6 bases, with 17 bases between the two germline ends. Looked up from germline, CDR1 is SEHNR and CDR2 is FQNEAQ (reference sequence). This CDR3 has 15 residues.

This chain uses TRBV6-5 with TRBJ1-2; D is undetermined. The CDR3 spans 15 residues. Per the germline V gene, CDR1 is MNHEY and CDR2 is SVGAGI. The V gene lost 0 bases and the J gene lost 0 bases, with 8 bases spanning the gap. The CDR3 DNA sequence: TGTGCCAGCAGTTACTCTCATGAAGCTAACTATGGCTACACCTTC. Protein sequence: CASSYSHEANYGYTF.

The chain links TRBV18 to TRBJ1-2, with TRBD1 matching 7 bases. V trimming: 0 bases; J trimming: 3 bases; junction bases outside the gene matches: 4. This CDR3 has 15 residues. Germline-derived CDR1 and CDR2 are KGHSH and LQKENI. The chain's CDR3 is CASSPPTGADYGYTF. CDR3 DNA: TGTGCCAGCTCACCACCTACAGGGGCAGACTATGGCTACACCTTC.

This clone was recorded only once. This chain links TRBV7-9 with TRBJ2-7; TRBD2 is a possible D gene (7 bases). The CDR3 runs 14 residues. Germline V gene lookup returns CDR1 SEHNR and CDR2 FQNEAQ (reference sequence). Trimming left V 6 bases short and J 0 bases short, with 12 bases between. The CDR3 protein is CASSVGGPSYEQYF. In DNA form, the CDR3 reads TGTGCCAGCAGTGTCGGGGGGCCCTCCTACGAGCAGTACTTC.

The chain is built from TRBV7-9 and TRBJ1-3; the D gene is possibly TRBD1 (6 bases). The V and J ends lost 5 bases and 0 bases respectively, with 11 bases between them. Germline CDR1 and CDR2: SEHNR and FQNEAQ (reference sequence). The length of the CDR3 is 15 residues. As DNA, the CDR3 is TGTGCCAGCAGCCCCAGGGGACCCTCTGGAAACACCATATATTTT. Residues: CASSPRGPSGNTIYF.

This chain uses TRBV7-2 with TRBJ1-3, with D unclear. The CDR3 length is 12 residues. The germline V and J ends were trimmed by 2 bases and 8 bases, with 7 bases remaining between them. Germline V lookup: CDR1 SGHTA, CDR2 FQGNSA. CDR3 amino acids: CASSLIRDTIYF. The CDR3 DNA is TGTGCCAGCAGCTTAATCCGGGACACCATATATTTT.

The chain combines TRBV18 with TRBJ1-4, with D perhaps matching TRBD1 (5 bases). CDR1 and CDR2 from the germline V gene are KGHSH and LQKENI. This CDR3 is built from 16 residues. Deletions cut 2 bases from V and 6 bases from J, with 16 bases between. The CDR3 reads CASSPDSSGGYEKLFF. CDR3 bases: TGTGCCAGCTCACCAGACAGCAGCGGGGGTTATGAAAAACTGTTTTTT.

The chain carries TRBV15 and TRBJ2-1; possibly TRBD1 or TRBD2 for D (5 bases each). Between the trimmed V and J ends, which lost 2 bases and 5 bases, there was a span of 16 bases. The CDR3 consists of 16 residues. Germline V gene lookup returns CDR1 LNHNV and CDR2 YYDKDF (reference sequence). CDR3 in DNA: TGTGCCACCAGCAGACTTGGAAAGGGGACCCACAATGAGCAGTTCTTC. It encodes CATSRLGKGTHNEQFF.

The chain joins TRBV10-1 to TRBJ2-2, with D hard to call. This CDR3 comprises 14 residues. V gave up 8 bases and J gave up 4 bases, with 14 bases separating them. CDR1 is WNHNN and CDR2 is SYGVQD in the germline V gene (reference sequence). DNA for the CDR3: TGCGCCAGCGCAGAGAATCCAGGCACCGGGGAGCTGTTTTTT. Protein product: CASAENPGTGELFF.